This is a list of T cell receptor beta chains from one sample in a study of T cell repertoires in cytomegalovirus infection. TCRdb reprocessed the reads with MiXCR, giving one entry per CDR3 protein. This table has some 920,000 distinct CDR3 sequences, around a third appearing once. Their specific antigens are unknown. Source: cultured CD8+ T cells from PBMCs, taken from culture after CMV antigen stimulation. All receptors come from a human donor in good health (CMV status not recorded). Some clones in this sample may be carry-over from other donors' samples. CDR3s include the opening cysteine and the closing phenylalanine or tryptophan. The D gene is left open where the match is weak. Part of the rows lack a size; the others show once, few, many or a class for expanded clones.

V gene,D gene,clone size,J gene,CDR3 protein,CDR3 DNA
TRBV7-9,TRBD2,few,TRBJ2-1,CASSALAGGDEQFF,TGTGCCAGCAGCGCACTAGCGGGGGGGGATGAGCAGTTCTTC
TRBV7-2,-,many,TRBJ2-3,CASSLEAGPDTQYF,TGTGCCAGCAGCTTAGAGGCGGGCCCAGATACGCAGTATTTT
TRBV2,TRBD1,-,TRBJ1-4,CAIAGQNNEKLFF,TGTGCCATTGCGGGACAGAATAATGAAAAACTGTTTTTT
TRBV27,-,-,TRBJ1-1,CASKDNTEAFF,TGTGCCAGCAAAGATAACACTGAAGCTTTCTTT
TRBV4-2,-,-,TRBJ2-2,CASSQDGQNTGELFF,TGTGCCAGCAGCCAAGATGGGCAGAACACCGGGGAGCTGTTTTTT
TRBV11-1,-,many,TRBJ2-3,CASSSANTDTQYF,TGTGCCAGCAGCTCCGCCAACACAGATACGCAGTATTTT
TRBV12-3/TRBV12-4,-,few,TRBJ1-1,CASIARDRSLRF,TGTGCCAGCATCGCTCGAGACAGGTCGCTAAGGTTT
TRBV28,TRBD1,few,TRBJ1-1,CASRTGTDYEEAFF,TGTGCCAGCAGAACCGGGACAGATTATGAGGAAGCTTTCTTT
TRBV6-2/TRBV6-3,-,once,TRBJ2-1,CASSYSAGVQFF,TGTGCCAGCAGTTACTCGGCCGGGGTCCAGTTCTTC
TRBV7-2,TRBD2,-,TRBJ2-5,CASSLVSGGALETQYF,TGTGCCAGCAGCTTAGTTAGCGGGGGGGCTTTGGAGACCCAGTACTTC
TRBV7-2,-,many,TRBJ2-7,CASSLIGGSYEQYF,TGTGCCAGCAGCTTAATTGGGGGCTCCTACGAGCAGTACTTC
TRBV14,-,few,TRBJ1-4,CASSQDKGPGREGEKLFF,TGTGCCAGCAGCCAAGATAAAGGTCCCGGCAGGGAGGGGGAAAAACTGTTTTTT
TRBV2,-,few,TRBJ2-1,CASRTVFYNEQFF,TGTGCCAGCAGGACAGTCTTCTACAATGAGCAGTTCTTC
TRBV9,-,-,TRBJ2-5,CASSPPRNSRETQYF,TGTGCCAGCAGCCCCCCCAGGAACTCCAGAGAGACCCAGTACTTC
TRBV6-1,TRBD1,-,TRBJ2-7,CASSEAKTGRYEQYF,TGTGCCAGCAGTGAAGCAAAGACAGGGAGATACGAGCAGTACTTC
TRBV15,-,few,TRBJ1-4,CATSPRLGQNFATNEKLFF,TGTGCCACCAGCCCACGCCTGGGGCAGAATTTTGCAACTAATGAAAAACTGTTTTTT
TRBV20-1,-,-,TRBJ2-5,CSARYMTGQETQYF,TGCAGTGCCAGATATATGACAGGTCAAGAGACCCAGTACTTC
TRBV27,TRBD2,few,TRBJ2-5,CASRVGVAGETQYF,TGTGCCAGCAGGGTAGGGGTAGCGGGGGAGACCCAGTACTTC
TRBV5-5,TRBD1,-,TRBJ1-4,CASSPWTGMDEKLFF,TGTGCCAGCAGCCCGTGGACAGGGATGGATGAAAAACTGTTTTTT
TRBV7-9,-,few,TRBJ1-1,CASSSGALNGFF,TGTGCCAGCAGCTCCGGGGCCCTAAATGGTTTCTTT
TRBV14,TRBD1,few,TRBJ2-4,CASSQDSYRGRPNIQYF,TGTGCCAGCAGCCAAGATTCATACAGGGGGCGCCCGAACATTCAGTACTTC
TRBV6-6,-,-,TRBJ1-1,CASTFLAGGTEAFF,TGTGCCAGCACTTTTCTAGCCGGGGGCACTGAAGCTTTCTTT